Below are 15 T cell receptor beta chains sequenced from a single sample in a study of cytomegalovirus exposure and HLA in healthy donors. The PCR contained 60 Vbeta and 13 Jbeta primers. Measured with immunoSEQ multiplex PCR; TCRdb has only the in-frame clones, and not every one. Among roughly 74,000 clones, around 81% were seen once, and the ten largest hold approximately 1.6%. Sequenced sample: PBMCs. All receptors derive from a man aged 35 to 55 in good health and CMV-seronegative.

Relative to its sample, this clone is medium-sized. This chain joins TRBV6-1 and TRBJ2-5; D remains unclear. Per germline, CDR1 MNHNS and CDR2 SASEGT. V was cut by 8 bases and J by 2 bases, with 15 bases left in between. CDR3 length: 14 amino acids. The CDR3 region is CASWLVTAQETQYF. Here the CDR3 DNA reads TGTGCCAGCTGGTTGGTTACAGCACAAGAGACCCAGTACTTC.

The chain employs TRBV7-2 and TRBJ2-7; D is unresolved. The DNA matches TRBJ2-1 better at its end, which makes the J call doubtful. This CDR3 spans 14 amino acids. Germline assignment: CDR1 SGHTA and CDR2 FQGNSA. Here the CDR3 DNA reads TGTGCCAGCACCAGAATTACAGAGACCAATGAGCAGTTCTTC. This encodes CASTRITETNEQFF.

This chain connects TRBV4-2 to TRBJ2-5; 8 nucleotides align to TRBD2. There are 15 residues in the CDR3. The germline CDR1 and CDR2 sequences are LGHNA and YNFKEQ. V trimming: 0 bases; J trimming: 4 bases; junction bases outside the gene matches: 4. Written as DNA, the CDR3 is TGTGCCAGCAGCCAAGATACGGGAGGGCCAGAGACCCAGTACTTC. Amino acids: CASSQDTGGPETQYF.

The chain's CDR3 is CASSLETGAAEQFF. CDR3 coding DNA: TGTGCCAGCAGCTTAGAGACAGGGGCAGCTGAGCAGTTCTTC. The chain is built from TRBV7-9 and TRBJ2-1, with 8 bases identical to TRBD1. V shed 1 base, J shed 9 bases, and the junction held 5 bases outside the gene matches. CDR1 is SEHNR and CDR2 is FQNEAQ in the germline V gene (reference sequence). This CDR3 region has 14 residues.

V is TRBV12-5 and J is TRBJ2-5; D is perhaps TRBD1 (6 bases). The CDR3 is made up of 13 amino acids. Germline values: CDR1 LGHNT, CDR2 FRNRAP. The germline V and J ends were trimmed by 1 base and 5 bases, with 8 bases remaining between them. For the CDR3, the DNA is TGTGCTAGTGGTTTGGAGCAGGGGGAGACCCAGTACTTC. Its protein product is CASGLEQGETQYF.

This clone occurred a few times. The chain employs TRBV18 and TRBJ2-1, with D possibly TRBD1 on 5 matching bases. Germline CDR1 is KGHSH and CDR2 is LQKENI. CDR3 length equals 15 residues. Trimming removed 3 bases at V and 0 bases at J, with 9 bases between. The chain's CDR3 is CASSPTVRSYNEQFF. The CDR3 bases are TGTGCCAGCTCACCGACAGTCCGCTCCTACAATGAGCAGTTCTTC.

V and J are TRBV7-9 and TRBJ2-7, with 10 positions matching TRBD2. The CDR3 has 17 amino acids. The ends lost 2 bases at V and 5 bases at J; junction bases unmatched: 12. The germline gives CDR1 SEHNR, CDR2 FQNEAQ (reference sequence). CDR3 sequence (DNA): TGTGCCAGCAGCTTATCCCCTAGCGGGAGCTTCCCCCACGAGCAGTACTTC. Translated, it gives CASSLSPSGSFPHEQYF.

This clone was observed a few times. The chain joins TRBV18 to TRBJ2-1; a possible D gene is TRBD2 (5 bases). Per germline, CDR1 KGHSH and CDR2 LQKENI. Trimming stripped 6 bases from V and 7 bases from J, with 13 bases between. The CDR3 spans 13 residues. This chain's CDR3 is CASSPGLQNEQFF. CDR3 sequence (DNA): TGTGCCAGCTCGCCTGGACTGCAGAATGAGCAGTTCTTC.

The chain uses TRBV5-1 and TRBJ2-7; 9 bases map to TRBD2. CDR1 and CDR2 from the germline V gene are SGHRS and YFSETQ. CDR3 size: 18 residues. The J segment lost 0 bases and the V segment lost 3 bases, leaving 13 bases of the junction unmatched. The CDR3 DNA reads as TGCGCCAGCAGCTGGGATAGACTAGCGGCCTCGAGCTCCTACGAGCAGTACTTC. Its translation is CASSWDRLAASSSYEQYF.

This chain connects TRBV6-1 to TRBJ1-3; 7 bases agree with TRBD1. Trimming removed 3 bases from V and 6 bases from J; junction bases left unmatched: 8. This CDR3 is built from 15 residues. Looked up from germline, CDR1 is MNHNS and CDR2 is SASEGT. CDR3 sequence: CASSDAQGWANTIYF. CDR3 nucleotide sequence: TGTGCCAGCAGTGATGCACAGGGGTGGGCAAACACCATATATTTT.

In its sample, this clone was seen once. The rearrangement uses TRBV18 and TRBJ1-5; 7 bases fit TRBD1. Trimming at V came to 8 bases and at J to 2 bases, leaving 6 bases not matched to a gene. This CDR3 is 14 amino acids long. Germline values: CDR1 KGHSH, CDR2 LQKENI. CDR3 loop: CASTPQGGNQPQHF. The CDR3, as DNA: TGTGCCAGCACTCCCCAGGGGGGCAATCAGCCCCAGCATTTT.

The chain carries TRBV5-5 and TRBJ2-5, with 15 nucleotides matching TRBD2. Germline CDR1 and CDR2: SGHKS and YYEKEE (reference sequence). Trimming took 4 bases from V and 5 from J; bases not matched to a gene: 12. CDR3 length equals 18 residues. DNA for the CDR3: TGTGCCAGCAGCACGAGCCCGGGACTAGCGGGAGGTGGGGAGACCCAGTACTTC. Amino acid sequence: CASSTSPGLAGGGETQYF.

J is TRBJ2-2 and V is TRBV2; TRBD2 might be the D (6 bases). Trimming pared 6 bases from V and 1 base from J, leaving 15 bases between. CDR3 size: 16 residues. Germline loops: CDR1 SNHLY, CDR2 FYNNEI. CDR3 sequence reads: CASSPTSPLNTGELFF. In nucleotides, the CDR3 is TGTGCCAGCAGCCCAACTAGCCCGCTGAACACCGGGGAGCTGTTTTTT.

A few counts support this clone. V gene TRBV6-6 combines with J gene TRBJ2-7, with D uncertain. Germline V gene data show CDR1 as MNHNY and CDR2 as SVGAGI (reference sequence). This CDR3 is 14 amino acids long. Trimming took 0 bases from V and 2 from J, leaving 8 bases between them. CDR3 residues: CASSYSIGAYEQYF. The CDR3 coding sequence is TGTGCCAGCAGTTACTCGATAGGAGCCTACGAGCAGTACTTC.

This clone showed up just a few times. J is TRBJ2-6 and V is TRBV6-5, with D unclear. V was pared by 6 bases and J by 0 bases, with 9 bases between. The CDR3 has 15 residues. Germline assignment: CDR1 MNHEY and CDR2 SVGAGI. CDR3 nucleotide sequence: TGTGCCAGCAGCCCCTACAGCTCTGGGGCCAACGTCCTGACTTTC. Translating gives CASSPYSSGANVLTF.